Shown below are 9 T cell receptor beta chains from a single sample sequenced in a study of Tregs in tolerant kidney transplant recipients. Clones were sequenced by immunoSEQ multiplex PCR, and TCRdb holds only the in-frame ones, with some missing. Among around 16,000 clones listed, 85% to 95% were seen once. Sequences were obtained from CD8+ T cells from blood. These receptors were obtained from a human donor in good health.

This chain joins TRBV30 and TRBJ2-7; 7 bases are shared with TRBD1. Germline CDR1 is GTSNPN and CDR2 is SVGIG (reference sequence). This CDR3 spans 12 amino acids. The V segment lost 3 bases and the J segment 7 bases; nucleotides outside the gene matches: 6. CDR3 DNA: TGTGCCTGGAGACATACAGGGGTTGAGCAGTACTTC. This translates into CAWRHTGVEQYF.

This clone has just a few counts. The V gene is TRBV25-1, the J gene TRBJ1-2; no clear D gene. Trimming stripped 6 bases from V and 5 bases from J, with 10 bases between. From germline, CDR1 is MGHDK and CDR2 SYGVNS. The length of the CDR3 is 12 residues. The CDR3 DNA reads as TGTGCCAGCAGCACCACGGGGTATGGCTACACCTTC. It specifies CASSTTGYGYTF.

Written as DNA, the CDR3 is TGTGCCAGCAGCCCAGACAGGGCCTCTGGAAACACCATATATTTT. This sequence encodes CASSPDRASGNTIYF. The rearrangement uses TRBV7-6 and TRBJ1-3; 7 bases match TRBD1. The trim removed 5 bases at V and 0 bases at J, leaving 4 bases unmatched. This CDR3 has 15 amino acids. Germline loops: CDR1 SGHVS, CDR2 FNYEAQ.

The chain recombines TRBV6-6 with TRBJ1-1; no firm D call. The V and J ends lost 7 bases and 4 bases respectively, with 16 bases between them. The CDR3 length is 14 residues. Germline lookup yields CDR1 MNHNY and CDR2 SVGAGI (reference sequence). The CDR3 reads CASTSGPFVTEAFF. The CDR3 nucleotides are TGTGCCAGCACCTCGGGCCCATTTGTCACTGAAGCTTTCTTT.

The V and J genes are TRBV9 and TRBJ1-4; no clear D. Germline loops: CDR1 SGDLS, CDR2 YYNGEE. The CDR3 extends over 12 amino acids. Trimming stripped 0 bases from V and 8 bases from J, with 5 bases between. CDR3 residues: CASSVVGEKLFF. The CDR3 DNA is TGTGCCAGCAGCGTAGTGGGGGAAAAACTGTTTTTT.

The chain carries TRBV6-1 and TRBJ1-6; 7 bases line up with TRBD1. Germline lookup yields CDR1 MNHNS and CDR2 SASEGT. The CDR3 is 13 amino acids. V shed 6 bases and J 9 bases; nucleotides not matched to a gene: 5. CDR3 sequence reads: CASRDGQVSPLHF. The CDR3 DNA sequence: TGTGCCAGCAGGGACGGACAGGTTTCACCCCTCCACTTT.

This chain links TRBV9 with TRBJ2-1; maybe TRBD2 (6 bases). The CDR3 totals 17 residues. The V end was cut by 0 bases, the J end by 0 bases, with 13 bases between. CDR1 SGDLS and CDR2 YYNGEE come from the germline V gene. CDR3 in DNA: TGTGCCAGCAGCGTAGATACGCGGGGCACCTCCTACAATGAGCAGTTCTTC. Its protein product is CASSVDTRGTSYNEQFF.

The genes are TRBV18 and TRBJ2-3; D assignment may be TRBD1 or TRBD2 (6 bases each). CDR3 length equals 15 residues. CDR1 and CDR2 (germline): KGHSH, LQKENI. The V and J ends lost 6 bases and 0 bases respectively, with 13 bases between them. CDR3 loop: CASSPGGLSTDTQYF. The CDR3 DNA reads TGTGCCAGCTCCCCCGGGGGCCTCAGCACAGATACGCAGTATTTT.

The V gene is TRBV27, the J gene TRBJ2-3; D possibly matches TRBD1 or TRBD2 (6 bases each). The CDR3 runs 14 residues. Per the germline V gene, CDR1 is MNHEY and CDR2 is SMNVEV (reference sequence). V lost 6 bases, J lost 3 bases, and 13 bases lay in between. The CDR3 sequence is CASSAGHSTDTQYF. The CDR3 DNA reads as TGTGCCAGCAGCGCGGGACATTCAACAGATACGCAGTATTTT.